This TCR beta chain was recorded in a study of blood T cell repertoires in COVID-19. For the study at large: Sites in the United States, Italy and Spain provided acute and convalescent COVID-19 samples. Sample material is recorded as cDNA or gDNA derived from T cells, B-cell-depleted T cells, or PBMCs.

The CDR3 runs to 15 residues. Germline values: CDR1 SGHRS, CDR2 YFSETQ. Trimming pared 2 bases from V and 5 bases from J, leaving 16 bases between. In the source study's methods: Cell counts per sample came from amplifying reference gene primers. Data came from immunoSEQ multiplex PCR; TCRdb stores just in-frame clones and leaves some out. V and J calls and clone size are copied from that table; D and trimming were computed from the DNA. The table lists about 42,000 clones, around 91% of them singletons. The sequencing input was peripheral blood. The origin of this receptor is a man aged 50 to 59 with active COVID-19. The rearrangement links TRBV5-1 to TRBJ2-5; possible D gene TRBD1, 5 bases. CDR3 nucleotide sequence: TGCGCCAGCAGCTTTCTCCAGGGTAGGGCGGAGACCCAGTACTTC. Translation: CASSFLQGRAETQYF.